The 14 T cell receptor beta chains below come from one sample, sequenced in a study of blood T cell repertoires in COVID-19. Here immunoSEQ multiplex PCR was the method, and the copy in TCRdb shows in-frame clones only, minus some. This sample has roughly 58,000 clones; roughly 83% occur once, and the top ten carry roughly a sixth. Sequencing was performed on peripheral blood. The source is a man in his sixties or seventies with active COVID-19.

The chain's CDR3 is CASSLVGRTDEQFF. CDR3 coding DNA: TGTGCCAGCAGCTTAGTAGGGAGAACGGATGAGCAGTTCTTC. V gene TRBV11-3 combines with J gene TRBJ2-1; maybe TRBD2 (5 bases). CDR3 size: 14 residues. Deletions cut 1 base from V and 8 bases from J, with 12 bases between. The V gene's germline CDR1 is SGHNT and CDR2 YENEEA.

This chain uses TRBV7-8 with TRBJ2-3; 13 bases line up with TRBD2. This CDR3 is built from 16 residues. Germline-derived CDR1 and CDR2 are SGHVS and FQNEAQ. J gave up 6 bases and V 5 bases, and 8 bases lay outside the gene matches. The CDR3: CASSPLAGGGRDTQYF. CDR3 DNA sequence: TGTGCCAGCAGCCCACTAGCGGGAGGGGGAAGGGATACGCAGTATTTT.

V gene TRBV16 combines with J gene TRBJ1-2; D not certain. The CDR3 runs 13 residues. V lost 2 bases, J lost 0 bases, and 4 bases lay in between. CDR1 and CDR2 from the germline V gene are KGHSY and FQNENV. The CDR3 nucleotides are TGTGCCAGCAGCCAAGTCACTAACTATGGCTACACCTTC. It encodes CASSQVTNYGYTF.

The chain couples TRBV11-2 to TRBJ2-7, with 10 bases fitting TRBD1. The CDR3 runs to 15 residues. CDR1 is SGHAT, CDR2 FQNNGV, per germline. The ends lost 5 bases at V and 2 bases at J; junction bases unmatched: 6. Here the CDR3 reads CASSLWTGGTYEQYF. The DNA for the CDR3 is TGTGCCAGCAGCCTATGGACAGGGGGAACCTACGAGCAGTACTTC.

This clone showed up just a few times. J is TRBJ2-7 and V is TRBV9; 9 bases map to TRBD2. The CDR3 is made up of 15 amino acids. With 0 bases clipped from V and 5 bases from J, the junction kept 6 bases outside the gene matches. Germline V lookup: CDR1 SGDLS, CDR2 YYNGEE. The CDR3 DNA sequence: TGTGCCAGCAGCGTAGGGGCTAGCGGGACCAACGAGCAGTACTTC. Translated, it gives CASSVGASGTNEQYF.

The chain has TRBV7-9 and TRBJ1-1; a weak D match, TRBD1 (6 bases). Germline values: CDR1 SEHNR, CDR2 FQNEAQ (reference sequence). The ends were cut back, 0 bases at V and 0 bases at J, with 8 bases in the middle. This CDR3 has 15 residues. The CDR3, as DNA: TGTGCCAGCAGCTTAGCCGGACAGCTGAACACTGAAGCTTTCTTT. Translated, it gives CASSLAGQLNTEAFF.

The CDR3 DNA sequence: TGTGCCAGCAGTGACGCGGGAGGAGACGAGCAGTACTTC. This codes for CASSDAGGDEQYF. The rearrangement joins TRBV6-4 to TRBJ2-7; TRBD2 aligns across 8 bases. J lost 5 bases, V lost 2 bases, and 2 bases had no gene match. Germline V gives CDR1 MRHNA, CDR2 SNTAGT. The CDR3 runs to 13 residues.

CDR3: CASRTQMNTEAFF. The CDR3 DNA follows: TGTGCCAGCAGGACTCAGATGAACACTGAAGCTTTCTTT. V and J are TRBV12-3 or TRBV12-4 and TRBJ1-1; D not resolved. Trimming shortened V by 6 bases and J by 0 bases, and 8 bases separated the two germline ends. CDR3 length: 13 amino acids.

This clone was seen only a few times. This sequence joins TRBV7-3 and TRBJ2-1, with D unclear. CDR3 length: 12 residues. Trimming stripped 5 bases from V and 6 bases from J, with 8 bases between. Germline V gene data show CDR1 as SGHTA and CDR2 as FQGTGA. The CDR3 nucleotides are TGTGCCAGCAGCCCACCCAGCAATGAGCAGTTCTTC. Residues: CASSPPSNEQFF.

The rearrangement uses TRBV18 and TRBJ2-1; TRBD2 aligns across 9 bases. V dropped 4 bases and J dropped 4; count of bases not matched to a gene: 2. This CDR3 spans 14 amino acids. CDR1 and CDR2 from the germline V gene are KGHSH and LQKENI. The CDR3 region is CASSRSGRYNEQFF. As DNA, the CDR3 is TGTGCCAGCTCACGGAGCGGGAGGTACAATGAGCAGTTCTTC.

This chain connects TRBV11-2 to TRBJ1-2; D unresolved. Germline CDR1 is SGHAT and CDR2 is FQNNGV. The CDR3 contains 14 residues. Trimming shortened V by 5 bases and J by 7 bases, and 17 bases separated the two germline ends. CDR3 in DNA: TGTGCCAGCAGCCCAGACCTCGGGGATTTTGGCTACACCTTC. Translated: CASSPDLGDFGYTF.

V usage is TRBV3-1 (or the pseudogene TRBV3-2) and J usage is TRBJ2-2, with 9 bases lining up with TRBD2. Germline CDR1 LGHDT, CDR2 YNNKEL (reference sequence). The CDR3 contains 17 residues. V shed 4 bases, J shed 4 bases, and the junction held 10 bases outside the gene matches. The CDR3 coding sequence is TGTGCCAGCAGCCGACCCGGGGGAGCGGGAGGCACCGGGGAGCTGTTTTTT. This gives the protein CASSRPGGAGGTGELFF.

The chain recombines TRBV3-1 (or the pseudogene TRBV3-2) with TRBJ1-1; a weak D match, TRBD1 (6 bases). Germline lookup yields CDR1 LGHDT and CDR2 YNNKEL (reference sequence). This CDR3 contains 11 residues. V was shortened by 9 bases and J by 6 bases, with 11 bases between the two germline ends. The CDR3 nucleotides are TGTGCCAGTACAGGGTCCTCTGAAGCTTTCTTT. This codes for CASTGSSEAFF.

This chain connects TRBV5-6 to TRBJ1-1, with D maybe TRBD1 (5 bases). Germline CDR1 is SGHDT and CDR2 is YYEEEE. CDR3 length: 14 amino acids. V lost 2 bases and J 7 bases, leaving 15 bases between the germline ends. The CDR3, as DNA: TGTGCCAGCAGCTTCGACACGGGGAGGGGTGAAGCTTTCTTT. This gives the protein CASSFDTGRGEAFF.